A selection of T cell receptor beta chains follows, all from one sample in a study of T cell responses to AZD1222 COVID-19 vaccine. Sequencing used immunoSEQ multiplex PCR; TCRdb keeps in-frame clones, though not all of them. The sample contains 85,000 to 100,000 clones, approximately 82% of which appear only once. Sequencing used peripheral blood, obtained on day 0 of AZD1222 vaccination. Receptors were obtained from an adult in good health. Both conserved end residues are part of each CDR3. Fields, in order: V gene, clone size, J gene, D gene, CDR3 protein, CDR3 DNA. A D gene is named only where the DNA matches it firmly. For some rows the clone size is stated as once, few or many, or as a class when expanded; others skip it.

TRBV4-1	.	TRBJ1-2	.	CASSQADRANYGYTF	TGCGCCAGCAGCCAAGCGGACCGGGCTAACTATGGCTACACCTTC
TRBV20-1	few	TRBJ2-7	TRBD1	CSASMVGTGLGEQYF	TGCAGTGCTAGTATGGTCGGGACAGGGCTCGGCGAGCAGTACTTC
TRBV9	.	TRBJ2-6	TRBD1	CASSLTTGNSGANVLTF	TGTGCCAGCAGCCTGACGACAGGGAACTCTGGGGCCAACGTCCTGACTTTC
TRBV5-1	.	TRBJ2-3	.	CASSLSVWNTDTQYF	TGCGCCAGCAGCCTTAGCGTTTGGAACACAGATACGCAGTATTTT
TRBV7-2	.	TRBJ2-1	TRBD2	CASSKLAGAGKQFF	TGTGCCAGCAGTAAGCTAGCGGGAGCCGGGAAGCAGTTCTTC
TRBV5-1	.	TRBJ1-5	.	CASSIDGHSNQPQHF	TGCGCCAGCAGTATTGACGGGCATAGCAATCAGCCCCAGCATTTT
TRBV2	.	TRBJ2-3	.	CASSQEERAANTQYF	TGTGCCAGCAGCCAGGAAGAGAGGGCGGCAAATACGCAGTATTTT
TRBV18	.	TRBJ2-5	.	CASSPRLEKTQYF	TGTGCCAGCTCACCCCGACTGGAAAAGACCCAGTACTTC
TRBV11-3	.	TRBJ2-1	.	CASSLVGGNEQFF	TGTGCCAGCAGCTTAGTTGGGGGTAATGAGCAGTTCTTC
TRBV7-9	.	TRBJ1-1	.	CASSLAQGSDVSTEAFF	TGTGCCAGCAGCTTAGCGCAGGGATCGGATGTGAGCACTGAAGCTTTCTTT
TRBV15	few	TRBJ1-6	.	CATSRVGIGSPLHF	TGTGCCACCAGCAGAGTTGGGATAGGTTCACCCCTCCACTTT
TRBV16	.	TRBJ1-1	.	CASSRPSGDNTEAFF	TGTGCCAGCAGCCGCCCTTCCGGAGACAACACTGAAGCTTTCTTT
TRBV4-2	.	TRBJ2-2	TRBD1	CASSQDRQGANTGELFF	TGTGCCAGCAGCCAAGATCGACAGGGGGCGAACACCGGGGAGCTGTTTTTT
TRBV7-2	.	TRBJ2-1	TRBD2	CASSLVPSGRLNEQFF	TGTGCCAGCAGCTTAGTTCCTAGCGGGAGATTAAATGAGCAGTTCTTC